Listed below are T cell receptor beta chains from one sample, sequenced in a study of blood T cell repertoires in COVID-19. Clones were read by immunoSEQ multiplex PCR, and TCRdb kept only the in-frame ones, dropping some. This sample carries over 90,000 clones, approximately 84% of them seen once, and the ten largest clones take about 4.5%. Specimen: peripheral blood. The receptors derive from a man in his 60s with acute or convalescent COVID-19. Both conserved end residues are part of each CDR3. The order of the fields is J gene, V gene, CDR3 protein.

>TRBJ2-1|TRBV2
CASSEGTGFGEQFF
>TRBJ2-1|TRBV6-5
CASSFLQHDEQFF
>TRBJ2-7|TRBV6-5
CASSPRRTGGYEQYF
>TRBJ2-5|TRBV19
CASSLGTSIPGETQYF
>TRBJ1-2|TRBV7-2
CASSLTANYGYTF
>TRBJ2-7|TRBV9
CASSAQGGIYEQYF
>TRBJ2-4|TRBV19
CASSGFSTAIAKNIQYF
>TRBJ1-6|TRBV15
CATSRDRNSPLHF
>TRBJ1-3|TRBV11-2
CAGGRGNTIYF
>TRBJ2-2|TRBV6-5
CASSYQVGVTGELFF
>TRBJ1-1|TRBV7-2
CASSLAFGTGGYEAFF
>TRBJ1-2|TRBV3-1/TRBV3-2
CASTQGDGYTF
>TRBJ2-7|TRBV28
CASSLAGPYEQYF
>TRBJ1-1|TRBV27
CASSGRNTYTEAFF
>TRBJ2-1|TRBV4-2
CASSLRTSGSYNEQFF
>TRBJ2-5|TRBV7-2
CASSLGGGTGETQYF
>TRBJ2-1|TRBV13
CASTGTSEDNEQFF
>TRBJ1-1|TRBV18
CASSPRTGDTEAFF
>TRBJ2-7|TRBV9
CASSAQGAGEQYF
>TRBJ2-4|TRBV4-3
CASSQTGVNIQYF
>TRBJ1-2|TRBV18
CASSPMAGLGTNYGYTF
>TRBJ1-2|TRBV14
CASSQDYARGGYTF
>TRBJ1-5|TRBV27
CASSFRLSNQPQHF
>TRBJ2-4|TRBV20-1
CSASDTGGATKNIQYF